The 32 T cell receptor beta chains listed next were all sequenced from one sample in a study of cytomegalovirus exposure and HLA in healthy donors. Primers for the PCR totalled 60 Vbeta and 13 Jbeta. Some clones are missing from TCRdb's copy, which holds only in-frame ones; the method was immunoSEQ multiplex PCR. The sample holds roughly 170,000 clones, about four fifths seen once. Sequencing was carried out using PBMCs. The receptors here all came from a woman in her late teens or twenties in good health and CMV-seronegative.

This CDR3 reads CASSSPALTGVRDYEQYF. Here the CDR3 DNA reads TGTGCCAGCAGCTCTCCCGCCCTGACAGGGGTGCGAGACTACGAGCAGTACTTC. The chain couples TRBV7-8 to TRBJ2-5; TRBD1 agrees at 8 bases. The end of the DNA is better explained by TRBJ2-7, so the J call may be wrong. Germline V gives CDR1 SGHVS, CDR2 FQNEAQ. This CDR3 has 18 residues.

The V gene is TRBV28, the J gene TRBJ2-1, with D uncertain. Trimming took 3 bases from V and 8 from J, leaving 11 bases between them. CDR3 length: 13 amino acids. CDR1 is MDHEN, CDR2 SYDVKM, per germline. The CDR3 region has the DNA TGTGCCAGCAGTTTGGCCGCGGTGGATGAGCAGTTCTTC. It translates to CASSLAAVDEQFF.

The DNA of the CDR3 is TGTGCCAGCAGCCATGCTGGTGTTTGGTCCGGGACTAGCGGCTACAATGAGCAGTTCTTC. Protein product: CASSHAGVWSGTSGYNEQFF. The rearrangement joins TRBV4-2 to TRBJ2-1; 11 bases align to TRBD2. The V gene end was trimmed by 3 bases and the J gene end by 3 bases; junction bases not matched to a gene: 16. Germline lookup yields CDR1 LGHNA and CDR2 YNFKEQ. The length of the CDR3 is 20 residues.

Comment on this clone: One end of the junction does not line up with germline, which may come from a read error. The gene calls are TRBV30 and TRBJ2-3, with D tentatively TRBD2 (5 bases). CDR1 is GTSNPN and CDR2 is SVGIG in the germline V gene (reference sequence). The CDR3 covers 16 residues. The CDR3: CAWSTFLRAGTDTQYF. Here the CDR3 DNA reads TGTGCCTGGAGCACATTTCTGAGGGCAGGCACGGATACGCAGTATTTT.

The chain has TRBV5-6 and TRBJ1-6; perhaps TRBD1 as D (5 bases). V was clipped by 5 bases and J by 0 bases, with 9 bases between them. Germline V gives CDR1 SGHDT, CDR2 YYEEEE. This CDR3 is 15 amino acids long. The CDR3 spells CASSQGGSYNSPLHF. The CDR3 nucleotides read TGTGCCAGCAGTCAGGGAGGCTCCTATAATTCACCCCTCCACTTT.

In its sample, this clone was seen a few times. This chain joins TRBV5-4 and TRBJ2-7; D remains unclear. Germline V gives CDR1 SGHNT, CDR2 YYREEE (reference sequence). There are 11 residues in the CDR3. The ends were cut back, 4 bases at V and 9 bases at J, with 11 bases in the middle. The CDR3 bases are TGTGCCAGCAGCAATGGAGTGGTGCAGTACTTC. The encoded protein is CASSNGVVQYF.

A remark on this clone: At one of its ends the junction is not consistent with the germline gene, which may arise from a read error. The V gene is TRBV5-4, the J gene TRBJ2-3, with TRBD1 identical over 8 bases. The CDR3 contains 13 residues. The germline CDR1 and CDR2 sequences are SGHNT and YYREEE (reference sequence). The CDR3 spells CASSLEGSTGTGF. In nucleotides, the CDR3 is TGTGCCAGCAGCTTGGAGGGTTCGACAGGGACAGGTTTT.

CDR3 nucleotides: TGTGCCAGCAGTTTAGCGGGGCTCGAGCAGTACTTC. It is translated as CASSLAGLEQYF. The V gene is TRBV28, the J gene TRBJ2-7, with D possibly TRBD2 on 6 matching bases. V gave up 2 bases and J gave up 6 bases, with 8 bases separating them. CDR1 and CDR2 from the germline V gene are MDHEN and SYDVKM. The CDR3 covers 12 residues.

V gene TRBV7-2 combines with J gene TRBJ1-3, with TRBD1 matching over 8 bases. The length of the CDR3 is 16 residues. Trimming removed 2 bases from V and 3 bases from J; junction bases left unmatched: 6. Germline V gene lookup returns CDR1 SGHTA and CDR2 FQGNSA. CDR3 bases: TGTGCCAGCAGCTTAATAGCAGGGGGCGGTGGAAACACCATATATTTT. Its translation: CASSLIAGGGGNTIYF.

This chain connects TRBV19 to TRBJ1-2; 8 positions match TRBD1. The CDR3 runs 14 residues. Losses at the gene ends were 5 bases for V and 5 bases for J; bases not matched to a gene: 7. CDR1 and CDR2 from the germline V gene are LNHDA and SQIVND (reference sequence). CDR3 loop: CASSFRTGYYGYTF. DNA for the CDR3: TGTGCCAGTAGTTTTCGGACAGGGTATTATGGCTACACCTTC.

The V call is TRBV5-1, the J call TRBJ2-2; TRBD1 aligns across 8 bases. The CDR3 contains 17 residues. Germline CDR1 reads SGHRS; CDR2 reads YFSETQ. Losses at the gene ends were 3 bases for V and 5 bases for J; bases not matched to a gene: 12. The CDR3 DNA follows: TGCGCCAGCAGCTCCATTTTTGGACAGGGTCCGACCGGGGAGCTGTTTTTT. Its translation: CASSSIFGQGPTGELFF.

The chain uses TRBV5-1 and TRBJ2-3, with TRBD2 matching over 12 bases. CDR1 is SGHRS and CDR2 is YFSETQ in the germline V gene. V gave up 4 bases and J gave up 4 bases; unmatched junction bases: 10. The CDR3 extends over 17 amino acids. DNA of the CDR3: TGCGCCAGCAGCCCTACTCTAGCGGGAGGGCCCGCAGATACGCAGTATTTT. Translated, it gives CASSPTLAGGPADTQYF.

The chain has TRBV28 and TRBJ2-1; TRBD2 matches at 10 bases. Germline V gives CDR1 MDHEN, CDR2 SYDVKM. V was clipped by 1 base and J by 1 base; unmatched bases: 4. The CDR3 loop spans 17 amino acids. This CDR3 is CASSLSGLARSYNEQFF. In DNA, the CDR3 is TGTGCCAGCAGTTTATCGGGACTAGCGCGTTCCTACAATGAGCAGTTCTTC.

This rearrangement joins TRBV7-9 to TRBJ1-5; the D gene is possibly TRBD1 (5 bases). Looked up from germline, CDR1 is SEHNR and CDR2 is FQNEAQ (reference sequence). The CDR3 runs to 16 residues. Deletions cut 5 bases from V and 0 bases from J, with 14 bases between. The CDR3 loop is CASSPGSGNSNQPQHF. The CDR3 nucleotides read TGTGCCAGCAGCCCCGGGTCAGGGAATAGCAATCAGCCCCAGCATTTT.

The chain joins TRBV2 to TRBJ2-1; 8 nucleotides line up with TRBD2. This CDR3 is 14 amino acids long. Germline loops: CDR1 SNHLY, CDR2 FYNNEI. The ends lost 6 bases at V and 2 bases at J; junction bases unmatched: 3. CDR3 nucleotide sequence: TGTGCCAGCAGCCGGGAGGGCACCTACAATGAGCAGTTCTTC. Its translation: CASSREGTYNEQFF.

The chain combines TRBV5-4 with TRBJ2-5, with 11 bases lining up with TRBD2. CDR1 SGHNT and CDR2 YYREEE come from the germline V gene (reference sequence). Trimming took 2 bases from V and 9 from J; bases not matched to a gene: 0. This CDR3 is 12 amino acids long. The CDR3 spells CASSFSGRAQYF. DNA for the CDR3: TGTGCCAGCAGCTTTAGCGGGAGGGCCCAGTACTTC.

CDR3 loop: CASSGSGSLGEQFF. Here the CDR3 DNA reads TGTGCCAGCAGTGGTAGCGGGAGCCTCGGCGAGCAGTTCTTC. The chain is built from TRBV25-1 and TRBJ2-1, with 9 positions matching TRBD2. The trim removed 4 bases at V and 10 bases at J, leaving 8 bases unmatched. CDR1 and CDR2 from the germline V gene are MGHDK and SYGVNS. The CDR3 sequence is 14 residues long.

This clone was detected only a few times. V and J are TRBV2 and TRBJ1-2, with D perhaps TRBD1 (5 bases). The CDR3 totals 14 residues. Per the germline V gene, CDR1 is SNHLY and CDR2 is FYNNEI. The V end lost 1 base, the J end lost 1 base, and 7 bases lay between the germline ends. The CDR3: CASSEGQGNYGYTF. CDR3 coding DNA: TGTGCCAGCAGTGAAGGCCAGGGTAACTATGGCTACACCTTC.

This CDR3 reads CASSSPGHSYYEQYF. CDR3 sequence (DNA): TGTGCCAGTAGTTCACCGGGACATTCCTACTACGAGCAGTACTTC. The gene calls are TRBV19 and TRBJ2-7, with a possible D match to TRBD1 (6 bases). Looked up from germline, CDR1 is LNHDA and CDR2 is SQIVND (reference sequence). Trimming pared 5 bases from V and 3 bases from J, leaving 17 bases between. This CDR3 has 15 amino acids.

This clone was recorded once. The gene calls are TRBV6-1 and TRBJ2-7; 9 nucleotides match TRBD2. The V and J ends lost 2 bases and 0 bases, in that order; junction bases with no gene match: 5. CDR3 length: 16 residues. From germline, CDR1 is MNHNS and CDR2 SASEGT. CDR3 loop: CASSEIRLADSYEQYF. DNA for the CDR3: TGTGCCAGCAGTGAAATTCGACTAGCGGACTCCTACGAGCAGTACTTC.

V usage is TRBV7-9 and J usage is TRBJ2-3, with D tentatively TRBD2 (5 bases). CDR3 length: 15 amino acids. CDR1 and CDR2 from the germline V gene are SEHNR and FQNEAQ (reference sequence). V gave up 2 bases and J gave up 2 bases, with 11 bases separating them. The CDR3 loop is CASSLSGRPTDTQYF. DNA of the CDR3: TGTGCCAGCAGCTTAAGCGGCAGACCCACAGATACGCAGTATTTT.

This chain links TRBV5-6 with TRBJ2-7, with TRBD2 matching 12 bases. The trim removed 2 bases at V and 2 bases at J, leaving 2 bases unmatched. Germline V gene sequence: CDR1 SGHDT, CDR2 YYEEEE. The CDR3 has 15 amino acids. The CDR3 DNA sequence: TGTGCCAGCAGCTTCGGACTAGCGGGGCCCTACGAGCAGTACTTC. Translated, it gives CASSFGLAGPYEQYF.

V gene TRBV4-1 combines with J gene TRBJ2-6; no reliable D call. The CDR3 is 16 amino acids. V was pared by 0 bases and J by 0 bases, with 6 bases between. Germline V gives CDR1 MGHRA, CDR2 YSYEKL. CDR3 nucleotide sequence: TGCGCCAGCAGCCAAGAACGGTCCTCTGGGGCCAACGTCCTGACTTTC. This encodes CASSQERSSGANVLTF.

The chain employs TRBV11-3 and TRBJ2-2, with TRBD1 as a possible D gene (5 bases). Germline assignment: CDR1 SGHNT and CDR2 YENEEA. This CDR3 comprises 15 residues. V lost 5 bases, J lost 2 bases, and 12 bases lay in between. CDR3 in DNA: TGTGCCAGCAGCGCCCGGACATTTAACACCGGGGAGCTGTTTTTT. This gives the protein CASSARTFNTGELFF.

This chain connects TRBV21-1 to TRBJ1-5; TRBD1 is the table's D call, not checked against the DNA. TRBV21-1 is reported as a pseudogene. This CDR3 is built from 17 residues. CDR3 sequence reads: CASSKVYYRAADQPQHF. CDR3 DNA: TGTGCCAGCAGCAAAGTTTATTACAGGGCGGCGGATCAGCCCCAGCATTTT.

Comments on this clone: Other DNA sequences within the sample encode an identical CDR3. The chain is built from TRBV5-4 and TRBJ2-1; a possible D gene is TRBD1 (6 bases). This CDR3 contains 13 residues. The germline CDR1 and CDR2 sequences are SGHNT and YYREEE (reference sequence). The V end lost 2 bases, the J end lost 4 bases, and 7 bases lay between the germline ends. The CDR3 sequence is CASSFTGYNEQFF. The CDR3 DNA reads TGTGCCAGCAGCTTTACAGGGTACAATGAGCAGTTCTTC. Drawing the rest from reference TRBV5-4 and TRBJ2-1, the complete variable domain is ETGVTQSPTHLIKTRGQQVTLRCSSQSGHNTVSWYQQALGQGPQFIFQYYREEENGRGNFPPRFSGLQFPNYSSELNVNALELDDSALYLCASSFTGYNEQFFGPGTRLTVL.

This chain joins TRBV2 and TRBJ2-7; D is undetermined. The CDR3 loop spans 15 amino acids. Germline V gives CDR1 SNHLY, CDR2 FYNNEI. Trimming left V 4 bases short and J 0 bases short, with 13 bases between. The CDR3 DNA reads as TGTGCCAGCAGTGCGGGTCGTTCTACCTCCTACGAGCAGTACTTC. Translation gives CASSAGRSTSYEQYF. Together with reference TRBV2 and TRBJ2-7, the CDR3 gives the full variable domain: EPEVTQTPSHQVTQMGQEVILRCVPISNHLYFYWYRQILGQKVEFLVSFYNNEISEKSEIFDDQFSVERPDGSNFTLKIRSTKLEDSAMYFCASSAGRSTSYEQYFGPGTRLTVT.

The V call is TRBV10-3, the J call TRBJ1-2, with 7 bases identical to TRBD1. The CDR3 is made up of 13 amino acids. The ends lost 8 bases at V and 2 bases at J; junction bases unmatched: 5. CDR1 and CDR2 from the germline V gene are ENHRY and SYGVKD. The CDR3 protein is CAISGQSNYGYTF. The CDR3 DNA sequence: TGTGCCATCTCGGGACAGAGCAACTATGGCTACACCTTC.

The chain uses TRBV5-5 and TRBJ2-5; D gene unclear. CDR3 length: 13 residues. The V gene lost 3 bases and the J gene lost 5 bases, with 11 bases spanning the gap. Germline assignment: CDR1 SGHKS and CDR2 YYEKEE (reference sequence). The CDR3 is CASSSPPAETQYF. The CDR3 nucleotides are TGTGCCAGCAGCTCACCCCCTGCGGAGACCCAGTACTTC.

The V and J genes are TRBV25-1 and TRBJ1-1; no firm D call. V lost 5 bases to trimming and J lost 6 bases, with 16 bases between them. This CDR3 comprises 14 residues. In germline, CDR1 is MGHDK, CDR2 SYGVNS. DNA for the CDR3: TGTGCCAGCAGTTCATGGACCTCCGGGGCTGAAGCTTTCTTT. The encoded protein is CASSSWTSGAEAFF.

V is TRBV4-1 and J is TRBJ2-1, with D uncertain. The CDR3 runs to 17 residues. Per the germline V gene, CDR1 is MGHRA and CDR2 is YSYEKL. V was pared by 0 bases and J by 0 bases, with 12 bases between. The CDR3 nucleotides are TGCGCCAGCAGCCAAGAGGTCGGGTCGAGCTCCTACAATGAGCAGTTCTTC. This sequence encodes CASSQEVGSSSYNEQFF.

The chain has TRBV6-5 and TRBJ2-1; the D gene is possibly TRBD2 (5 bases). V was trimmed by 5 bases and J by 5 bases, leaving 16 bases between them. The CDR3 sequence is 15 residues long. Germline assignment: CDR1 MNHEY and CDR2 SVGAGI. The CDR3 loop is CASSPTGSLNNEQFF. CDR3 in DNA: TGTGCCAGCAGTCCCACGGGGTCCCTTAACAATGAGCAGTTCTTC.